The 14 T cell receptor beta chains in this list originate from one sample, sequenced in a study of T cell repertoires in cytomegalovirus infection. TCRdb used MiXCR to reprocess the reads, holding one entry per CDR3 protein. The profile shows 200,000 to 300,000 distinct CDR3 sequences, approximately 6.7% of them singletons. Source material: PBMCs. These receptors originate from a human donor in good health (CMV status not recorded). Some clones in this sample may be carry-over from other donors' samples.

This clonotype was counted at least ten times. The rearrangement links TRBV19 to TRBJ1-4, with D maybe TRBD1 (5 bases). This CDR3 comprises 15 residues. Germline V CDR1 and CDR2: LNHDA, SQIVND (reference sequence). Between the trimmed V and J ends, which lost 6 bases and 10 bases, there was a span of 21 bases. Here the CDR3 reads CASRRDQIIGGKLFF. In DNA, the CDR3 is TGTGCCAGTAGAAGGGACCAAATTATAGGTGGAAAACTGTTTTTT.

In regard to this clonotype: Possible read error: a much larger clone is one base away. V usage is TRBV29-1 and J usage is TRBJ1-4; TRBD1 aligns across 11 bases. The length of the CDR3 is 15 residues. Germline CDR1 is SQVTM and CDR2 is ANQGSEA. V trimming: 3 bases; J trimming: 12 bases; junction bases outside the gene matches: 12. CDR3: CSVEGQGDAGGELFF. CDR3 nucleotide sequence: TGCAGCGTTGAGGGACAGGGGGACGCCGGAGGGGAACTGTTTTTT.

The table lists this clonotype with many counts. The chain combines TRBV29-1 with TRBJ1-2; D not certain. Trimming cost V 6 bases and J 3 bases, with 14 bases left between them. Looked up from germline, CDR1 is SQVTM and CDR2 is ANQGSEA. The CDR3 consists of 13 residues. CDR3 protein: CSVGVRVDYGYTF. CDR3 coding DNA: TGCAGCGTCGGGGTGAGGGTTGACTATGGCTACACCTTC.

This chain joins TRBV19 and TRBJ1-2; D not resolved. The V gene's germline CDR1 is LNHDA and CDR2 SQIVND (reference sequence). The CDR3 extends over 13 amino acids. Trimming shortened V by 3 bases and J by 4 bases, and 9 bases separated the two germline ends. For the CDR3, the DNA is TGTGCCAGTAGTATTGAAGGACTCTATGGCTACACCTTC. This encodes CASSIEGLYGYTF.

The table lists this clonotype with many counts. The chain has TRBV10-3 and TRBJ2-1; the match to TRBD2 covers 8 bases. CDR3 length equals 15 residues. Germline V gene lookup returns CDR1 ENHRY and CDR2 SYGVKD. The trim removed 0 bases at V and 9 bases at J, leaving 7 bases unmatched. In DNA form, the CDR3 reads TGTGCCATCAGTGAGTCAGGGCGGGGGGAAAGTGAGCAGTTCTTC. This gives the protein CAISESGRGESEQFF.

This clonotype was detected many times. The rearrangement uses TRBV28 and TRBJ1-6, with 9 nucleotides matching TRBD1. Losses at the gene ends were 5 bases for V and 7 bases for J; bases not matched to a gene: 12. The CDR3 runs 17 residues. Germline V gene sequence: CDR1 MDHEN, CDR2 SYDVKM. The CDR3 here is CASSPTRGQGSNSPLHF. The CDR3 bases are TGTGCCAGCAGTCCGACCAGAGGACAGGGGAGCAATTCACCCCTCCACTTT.

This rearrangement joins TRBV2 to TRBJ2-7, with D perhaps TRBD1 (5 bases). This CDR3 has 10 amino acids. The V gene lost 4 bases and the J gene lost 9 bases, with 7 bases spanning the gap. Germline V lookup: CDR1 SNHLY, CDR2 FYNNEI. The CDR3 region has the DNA TGTGCCAGCAGTGGACAGATGCAGTACTTC. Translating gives CASSGQMQYF.

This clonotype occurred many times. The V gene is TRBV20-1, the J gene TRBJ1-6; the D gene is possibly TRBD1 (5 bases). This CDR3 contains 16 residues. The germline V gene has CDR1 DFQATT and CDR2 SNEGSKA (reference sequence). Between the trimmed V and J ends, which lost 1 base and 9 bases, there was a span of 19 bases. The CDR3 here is CSARVRDRGSASPLHF. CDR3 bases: TGCAGTGCTAGAGTAAGGGACCGGGGATCGGCTTCACCCCTCCACTTT.

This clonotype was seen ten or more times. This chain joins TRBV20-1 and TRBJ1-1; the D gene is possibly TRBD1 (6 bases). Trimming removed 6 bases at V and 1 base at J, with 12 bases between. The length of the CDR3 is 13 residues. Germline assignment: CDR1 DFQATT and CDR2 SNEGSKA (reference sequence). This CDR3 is CSAPTGTNTEAFF. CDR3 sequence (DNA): TGCAGTGCCCCTACAGGGACGAACACTGAAGCTTTCTTT.

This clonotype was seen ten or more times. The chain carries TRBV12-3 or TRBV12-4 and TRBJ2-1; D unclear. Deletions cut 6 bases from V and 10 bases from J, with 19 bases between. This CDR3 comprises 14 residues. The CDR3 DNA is TGTGCCAGCAGGTCCTTTGGTCCTCAAGGGGAGCAGTTCTTC. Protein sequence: CASRSFGPQGEQFF.

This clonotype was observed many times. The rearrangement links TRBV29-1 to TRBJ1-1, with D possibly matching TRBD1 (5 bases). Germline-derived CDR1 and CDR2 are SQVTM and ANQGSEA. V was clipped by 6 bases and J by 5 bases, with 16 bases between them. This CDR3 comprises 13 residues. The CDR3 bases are TGCAGCGTCGGGACCACGAGAGAGACTGAAGCTTTCTTT. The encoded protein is CSVGTTRETEAFF.

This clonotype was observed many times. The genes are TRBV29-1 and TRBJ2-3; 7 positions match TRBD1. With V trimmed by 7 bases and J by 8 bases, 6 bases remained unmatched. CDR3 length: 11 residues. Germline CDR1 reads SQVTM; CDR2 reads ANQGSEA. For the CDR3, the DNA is TGCAGCGGTGGGACAGAGGGTACGCAGTATTTT. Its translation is CSGGTEGTQYF.

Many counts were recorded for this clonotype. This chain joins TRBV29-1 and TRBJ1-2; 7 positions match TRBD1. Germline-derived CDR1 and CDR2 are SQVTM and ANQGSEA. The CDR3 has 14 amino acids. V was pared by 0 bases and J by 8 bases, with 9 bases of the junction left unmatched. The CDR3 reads CSVEDPGRGQGYTF. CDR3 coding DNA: TGCAGCGTTGAAGATCCTGGCAGGGGACAGGGCTACACCTTC.

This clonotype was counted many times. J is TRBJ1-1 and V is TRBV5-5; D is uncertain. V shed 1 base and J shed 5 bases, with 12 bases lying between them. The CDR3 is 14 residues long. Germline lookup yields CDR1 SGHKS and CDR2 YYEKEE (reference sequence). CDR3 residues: CASSLLTPGTEAFF. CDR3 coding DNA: TGTGCCAGCAGCTTGCTAACACCGGGGACTGAAGCTTTCTTT.